This T cell receptor (beta chain) is from a study of blood T cell repertoires in COVID-19. The CDR3 contains 14 residues. Germline CDR1 and CDR2: SGHDT and YYEEEE. V lost 2 bases to trimming and J lost 5 bases; unmatched junction nucleotides: 6. Original handling: Amplification with reference gene primers provided the estimates of nucleated cell counts. Method: immunoSEQ multiplex PCR; TCRdb's copy keeps in-frame clones and lacks some. That table is the source of V, J and clone size, and D and trimming were worked out from the DNA. Of roughly 42,000 clones detected, 80% to 90% appear once; the ten largest clones hold 8.5% to 10%. This clone was observed once.

The sequencing sample was made of peripheral blood. This rearrangement joins TRBV5-6 to TRBJ2-7; 8 bases align to TRBD1. This TCR was recovered from a man younger than 45 with active or convalescent COVID-19. The DNA of the CDR3 is TGTGCCAGCAGCTTACCGGACAGGGCCAACGAGCAGTACGTC. Translating it yields CASSLPDRANEQYV.